The present TCR beta chain was sequenced within a study of shared clonotypes between healthy human individuals. V dropped 4 bases and J dropped 3 bases, with 11 bases sitting between them. The V gene's germline CDR1 is SGHRS and CDR2 YFSETQ. The CDR3 totals 14 residues. To note about this clone: Its antigen is not identified.

Nashville, Tennessee was home to all donors, each a Caucasian adult. Partitioning of CD4+ cells yielded a CD45RA+ naive subset and a CD45RA-negative memory subset. TCRdb's copy holds only in-frame clones and misses some; the assay was immunoSEQ multiplex PCR. The sample shows some 580,000 clones, about 97% of them seen only once. Whole-study findings and limits: The small donor group covered limited genetic and exposure diversity. Clonotype sharing among donors, it was expected, would be affected by sequencing depth.

Source material: naive CD4+ T cells sorted from blood. Subset noted: CD45RA+ positively selected. The V call is TRBV5-1, the J call TRBJ1-3, with D perhaps matching TRBD1 (5 bases). The receptor was derived from a woman in her 30s in good health. The CDR3: CASSPGVGGNTIYF. The CDR3 nucleotides are TGCGCCAGCAGCCCGGGGGTGGGTGGAAACACCATATATTTT.